This TCR beta chain was sequenced during a study of T cells in Graves' hyperthyroidism and ophthalmopathy. Study-level information: Initial diagnosis, before any treatment, was when peripheral blood was collected.

Trimming stripped 0 bases from V and 1 base from J, with 8 bases between. The V gene's germline CDR1 is SGHRS and CDR2 YFSETQ. The CDR3 runs to 15 residues. Authors of the study amplified TCR beta CDR3 regions from RNA transcripts. The study used the HTBI primer set for a first-round RT-PCR of the TCR CDR3. TCRdb itself ran the multiplex PCR reads through MiXCR, one entry per CDR3 protein. The table shows approximately 270,000 distinct CDR3 sequences, with about 14% occurring only once. This clonotype has a count of ten or more. Patients aged 18 to 65 had newly diagnosed hyperthyroidism of under 2 months' duration.

The sequence was obtained from a woman in her 40s with Graves' hyperthyroidism that later progressed to Graves' ophthalmopathy. Sequences were obtained from blood. This chain connects TRBV5-1 to TRBJ1-5; D is unclear. The CDR3 sequence is CASSLAPGSNQPQHF. In DNA form, the CDR3 reads TGCGCCAGCAGCTTGGCGCCGGGAAGCAATCAGCCCCAGCATTTT.